The rows below give T cell receptor beta chains drawn from one sample of a study of regulatory T cells in long-lasting Graves disease. Using its own MiXCR run on the multiplex PCR reads, TCRdb lists one record per CDR3 protein. Altogether more than 650,000 distinct CDR3 sequences are present, around 30% being singletons, with the ten largest covering roughly 46%. This specimen consisted of peripheral blood mononuclear cells (PBMCs), obtained when the disease was refractory, from a patient treated with antithyroid drugs. The origin of the receptors is a female donor with Graves disease. Each CDR3 is given with its conserved first and last residue. The D gene is left open where the match is weak. Size values are once, few and many counts, or a class for expanded clones, and some rows have none.

CASTIAGELFF,TGTGCCAGCACAATTGCCGGGGAGCTGTTTTTT,NA,TRBV7-9,TRBJ2-2,few
CASRVSSGSLETQYF,TGTGCCAGTAGGGTTAGTAGCGGGAGTTTGGAGACCCAGTACTTC,TRBD2,TRBV19,TRBJ2-5,NA
CSAMHADPYEQYF,TGCAGTGCGATGCATGCGGACCCCTACGAGCAGTACTTC,NA,TRBV20-1,TRBJ2-7,NA
CASSEGSSSGNTIYF,TGTGCCAGCAGTGAGGGGTCCAGCTCTGGAAACACCATATATTTT,NA,TRBV2,TRBJ1-3,NA
CASTDRTTYEQYF,TGTGCCAGCACTGACAGGACCACCTACGAGCAGTACTTC,NA,TRBV6-1,TRBJ2-7,few
CASNLAGGVYEQYF,TGCGCCAGCAACCTAGCGGGAGGGGTCTACGAGCAGTACTTC,TRBD2,TRBV10-2,TRBJ2-7,NA
CASSLWISGRETQYF,TGTGCCAGCAGTTTATGGATTAGCGGGAGGGAGACCCAGTACTTC,TRBD2,TRBV12-3/TRBV12-4,TRBJ2-5,NA
CASSDYRVLDQPQHF,TGTGCCAGTAGCGATTACAGGGTTCTCGATCAGCCCCAGCATTTT,NA,TRBV19,TRBJ1-5,few
CANSFGNTEAFF,TGTGCCAACAGCTTTGGAAACACTGAAGCTTTCTTT,NA,TRBV7-2,TRBJ1-1,NA
CASSLRARALVQETQYF,TGTGCCAGCAGCTTAAGGGCCAGGGCGCTAGTCCAAGAGACCCAGTACTTC,NA,TRBV11-1,TRBJ2-5,many
CASSLLGVVDNYGYTF,TGCGCCAGCAGCTTGCTCGGGGTCGTGGATAACTATGGCTACACCTTC,NA,TRBV5-1,TRBJ1-2,many
CASASRLGSGGHGYTF,TGTGCTAGTGCCTCCCGACTAGGGTCCGGGGGTCATGGCTACACCTTC,NA,TRBV12-5,TRBJ1-2,NA
CASSRDPGRNSPLHF,TGTGCCAGCAGCCGGGACCCCGGACGGAATTCACCCCTCCACTTT,NA,TRBV28,TRBJ1-6,NA
CASSPIRQNSPLHF,TGTGCCAGCAGCCCCATTAGACAGAATTCACCCCTCCACTTT,NA,TRBV28,TRBJ1-6,NA
CASSLNVASGANVLTF,TGCGCCAGCAGCTTGAACGTCGCCTCTGGGGCCAACGTCCTGACTTTC,NA,TRBV5-1,TRBJ2-6,many
CASSTNRGYAGNTIYF,TGTGCCAGCAGTACCAACAGGGGGTATGCTGGAAACACCATATATTTT,TRBD1,TRBV28,TRBJ1-3,NA
CASGLDGRYEQYF,TGTGCCAGCGGATTGGACGGCCGCTACGAGCAGTACTTC,NA,TRBV5-4,TRBJ2-7,NA
CATSGDGNSPLHF,TGTGCCACCAGTGGGGACGGGAACTCACCCCTCCACTTT,NA,TRBV24-1,TRBJ1-6,NA
CASSEVGTDLYEQYF,TGTGCCAGCAGTGAGGTGGGGACAGACCTCTACGAGCAGTACTTC,TRBD1,TRBV6-1,TRBJ2-7,NA
CASSTHWGTEAFF,TGTGCCAGCAGTACCCATTGGGGCACTGAAGCTTTCTTT,NA,TRBV28,TRBJ1-1,many
CASSQTGGGYGYTF,TGTGCCAGCAGTCAGACAGGGGGCGGGTATGGCTACACCTTC,TRBD1,TRBV2,TRBJ1-2,many
CASSPDRGQAGYTF,TGTGCCAGCAGCCCCGACAGGGGGCAGGCTGGCTACACCTTC,TRBD1,TRBV3-1,TRBJ1-2,many
CASSDEQGVVQPQHF,TGTGCCAGCAGTGATGAACAGGGGGTCGTTCAGCCCCAGCATTTT,TRBD1,TRBV6-1,TRBJ1-5,NA
CASSAQGPGEETQYF,TGCGCCAGCAGTGCACAGGGCCCCGGGGAAGAGACCCAGTACTTC,NA,TRBV10-2,TRBJ2-5,NA
CASTFSHIGQPQHF,TGTGCCAGCACCTTTAGCCACATCGGGCAGCCCCAGCATTTT,NA,TRBV12-3/TRBV12-4,TRBJ1-5,few
CASRRGRDGEQYF,TGTGCCAGCAGAAGAGGTCGGGATGGAGAGCAGTACTTC,NA,TRBV6-1,TRBJ2-7,NA
CASSLMGTGELFF,TGTGCCAGCAGCTTAATGGGGACCGGGGAGCTGTTTTTT,NA,TRBV7-3,TRBJ2-2,NA
CASSQVQGGGTEAFF,TGCGCCAGCAGCCAAGTCCAGGGAGGAGGCACTGAAGCTTTCTTT,NA,TRBV4-1,TRBJ1-1,few
CASSPGTGGSLAKNIQYF,TGTGCCAGCAGCCCCGGGACAGGGGGGTCGCTAGCCAAAAACATTCAGTACTTC,TRBD1,TRBV7-6,TRBJ2-4,NA
CASSLGSVTAYEQYF,TGTGCCAGCAGCTTAGGCTCGGTGACAGCCTACGAGCAGTACTTC,NA,TRBV7-9,TRBJ2-7,few
CAWSASSYEQYF,TGTGCCTGGAGTGCAAGCTCCTACGAGCAGTACTTC,NA,TRBV30,TRBJ2-7,NA
CASSLFTSGLISYEQYF,TGTGCCAGCAGTTTGTTTACTAGCGGGTTAATTTCCTACGAGCAGTACTTC,TRBD2,TRBV12-3/TRBV12-4,TRBJ2-7,NA
CSGQRSARASSYEQYF,TGCAGTGGCCAACGCTCGGCCAGGGCGAGCTCCTACGAGCAGTACTTC,NA,TRBV20-1,TRBJ2-7,NA
CASSTRQGADEQYF,TGCGCCAGCAGCACAAGACAGGGGGCGGACGAGCAGTACTTC,TRBD1,TRBV5-1,TRBJ2-7,NA
CASSPITGGYTF,TGTGCCAGCAGCCCGATAACGGGCGGCTACACCTTC,NA,TRBV5-5,TRBJ1-2,NA